The 25 T cell receptor beta chains below come from one sample, sequenced in a study of blood T cells in healthy people across ages (dated by TCRdb to about 2015). The library was prepared using 5' RACE. Sequencing used an Illumina HiSeq 2500. The second PCR ran for about 6 to 11 cycles and used a J-beta primer mix along with a sample-barcoded 5' primer. The public reads were run again by TCRdb, first through fastp at Q25 and then through MiXCR, and only productive beta chains were kept. Entries are consolidated by CDR3 protein sequence, retaining the most common genes and DNA. Recorded for this sample are 1.5 million to 2 million distinct CDR3 sequences; 34% of them occurred a single time. The top ten constitute around 10% of the sample. Sequenced material: blood. These receptors originate from a woman in her thirties in good health.

J is TRBJ2-3 and V is TRBV2, with TRBD2 identical over 7 bases. The CDR3 loop spans 15 amino acids. The junction had 9 bases not matched to a gene; V was cut back by 3 bases and J by 6 bases. The germline V gene has CDR1 SNHLY and CDR2 FYNNEI. CDR3 residues: CASSETSSQQDTQYF. The CDR3 bases are TGTGCCAGCAGTGAGACTAGCTCACAGCAGGATACGCAGTATTTT.

V gene TRBV5-6 combines with J gene TRBJ2-5; D may be TRBD2 (5 bases). Germline assignment: CDR1 SGHDT and CDR2 YYEEEE. The CDR3 is made up of 15 amino acids. V was trimmed by 5 bases and J by 4 bases, leaving 18 bases between them. CDR3 region: CASSRAGNARETQYF. The CDR3 region has the DNA TGTGCCAGCAGTAGAGCCGGGAACGCGAGAGAGACCCAGTACTTC.

V gene TRBV6-6 combines with J gene TRBJ2-7; D gene unclear. Germline loops: CDR1 MNHNY, CDR2 SVGAGI (reference sequence). Between the trimmed V and J ends, which lost 0 bases and 5 bases, there was a span of 8 bases. This CDR3 comprises 13 residues. CDR3 in DNA: TGTGCCAGCAGTTACTCGAATGGGAACGAGCAGTACTTC. Protein: CASSYSNGNEQYF.

This chain links TRBV11-3 with TRBJ2-1; 10 bases fit TRBD2. The CDR3 consists of 15 residues. CDR1 is SGHNT and CDR2 is YENEEA in the germline V gene. Trimming at V came to 4 bases and at J to 6 bases, leaving 6 bases not matched to a gene. CDR3 sequence (DNA): TGTGCCAGCAGCTCGCAGCGGGAGGGCCGCAATGAGCAGTTCTTC. This sequence encodes CASSSQREGRNEQFF.

There are a few counts of this clonotype. The chain combines TRBV5-1 with TRBJ2-6, with D possibly TRBD2 on 7 matching bases. With 7 bases removed from V and 2 bases from J, the gap between germline ends came to 16 bases. CDR3 length equals 16 residues. The germline gives CDR1 SGHRS, CDR2 YFSETQ. The chain's CDR3 is CASSQRGGTGANVLTF. Here the CDR3 DNA reads TGCGCCAGCTCCCAAAGGGGGGGGACTGGGGCCAACGTCCTGACTTTC.

This clonotype showed up just a few times. The gene calls are TRBV4-2 and TRBJ2-7, with 7 positions matching TRBD1. V trimming: 0 bases; J trimming: 2 bases; junction bases outside the gene matches: 7. In germline, CDR1 is LGHNA, CDR2 YNFKEQ. This CDR3 spans 16 amino acids. For the CDR3, the DNA is TGTGCCAGCAGCCAAGAATGGCAGGGGGTCCCCTACGAGCAGTACTTC. It codes for CASSQEWQGVPYEQYF.

The genes are TRBV20-1 and TRBJ2-3; the match to TRBD2 covers 7 bases. This CDR3 is 14 amino acids long. With 1 base clipped from V and 4 bases from J, the junction kept 5 bases outside the gene matches. Germline CDR1 DFQATT, CDR2 SNEGSKA (reference sequence). CDR3 protein: CSARVSSGADTQYF. The CDR3 bases are TGCAGTGCTAGAGTGTCGAGCGGGGCAGATACGCAGTATTTT.

The DNA for the CDR3 is TGTGCCAGCAGTTACCTGACACAGGTTGGCTACACCTTC. Its protein product is CASSYLTQVGYTF. The chain has TRBV28 and TRBJ1-2, with D possibly TRBD1 on 5 matching bases. Germline V lookup: CDR1 MDHEN, CDR2 SYDVKM. The V end was cut by 4 bases, the J end by 7 bases, with 13 bases between. The CDR3 length is 13 residues.

A word on this clonotype: This may come from a read error, since a much larger clone is one base off. This sequence joins TRBV10-3 and TRBJ2-7; D is ambiguous. The CDR3 is 13 residues long. V was cut by 5 bases and J by 6 bases, with 14 bases left in between. The germline V gene encodes CDR1 ENHRY and CDR2 SYGVKD. The CDR3 spells CAISLVGSIEQYF. For the CDR3, the DNA is TGTGCCATCAGTTTGGTAGGATCAATCGAGCAGTACTTC.

The genes are TRBV7-2 and TRBJ1-1; tentative D call: TRBD1 (5 bases). Trimming shortened V by 4 bases and J by 7 bases, and 13 bases separated the two germline ends. From germline, CDR1 is SGHTA and CDR2 FQGNSA. This CDR3 spans 13 amino acids. The DNA for the CDR3 is TGTGCCAGCAGCTCTAGAAGACAGCTTGAAGCTTTCTTT. It is translated as CASSSRRQLEAFF.

The rearrangement joins TRBV27 to TRBJ2-7, with D perhaps being TRBD1 or TRBD2 (5 bases each). V was pared by 5 bases and J by 4 bases, with 21 bases between. The CDR3 spans 16 residues. Per germline, CDR1 MNHEY and CDR2 SMNVEV (reference sequence). The CDR3 DNA reads as TGTGCCAGCAGTCTTTCAGAGGGGTCAGTGGTGTACGAGCAGTACTTC. It is translated as CASSLSEGSVVYEQYF.

This clonotype was seen ten or more times. J is TRBJ2-7 and V is TRBV10-3; 11 nucleotides align to TRBD1. Losses at the gene ends were 5 bases for V and 6 bases for J; bases not matched to a gene: 6. This CDR3 is 14 amino acids long. Germline CDR1 reads ENHRY; CDR2 reads SYGVKD. CDR3 region: CAISIQGTGGEQYF. The CDR3 nucleotides are TGTGCCATCAGTATCCAAGGGACAGGGGGCGAGCAGTACTTC.

This clonotype was seen more than once but under ten times. This chain links TRBV2 with TRBJ2-6; D is unresolved. V lost 4 bases to trimming and J lost 0 bases, with 10 bases between them. The V gene's germline CDR1 is SNHLY and CDR2 FYNNEI. The CDR3 covers 16 residues. In nucleotides, the CDR3 is TGTGCCAGCAGTGGAAGTTTCGGCTCTGGGGCCAACGTCCTGACTTTC. It encodes CASSGSFGSGANVLTF. Filled out from reference TRBV2 and TRBJ2-6, the complete variable domain reads EPEVTQTPSHQVTQMGQEVILRCVPISNHLYFYWYRQILGQKVEFLVSFYNNEISEKSEIFDDQFSVERPDGSNFTLKIRSTKLEDSAMYFCASSGSFGSGANVLTFGAGSRLTVL.

The CDR3 DNA reads TGCAGTGCTAGAGATTCAGGGGACAATGGCTACACCTTC. Its protein product is CSARDSGDNGYTF. The rearrangement links TRBV20-1 to TRBJ1-2, with a tentative D call TRBD1 (6 bases). CDR3 length equals 13 residues. Germline-derived CDR1 and CDR2 are DFQATT and SNEGSKA (reference sequence). V gave up 0 bases and J gave up 6 bases, with 11 bases separating them.

This clonotype has more than one count but fewer than ten. The CDR3 DNA sequence: TGCGCCAGCAGCTCAACCCCTCGGACAGGGGGGACCGGGGAGCTGTTTTTT. Translation gives CASSSTPRTGGTGELFF. V gene TRBV5-1 combines with J gene TRBJ2-2, with 10 nucleotides matching TRBD1. Germline CDR1 and CDR2: SGHRS and YFSETQ. The junction had 10 bases not matched to a gene; V was cut back by 3 bases and J by 5 bases. The CDR3 length is 17 residues.

This clonotype has a single count. V gene TRBV5-1 combines with J gene TRBJ2-1, with 8 positions matching TRBD1. The CDR3 has 15 residues. The J segment lost 6 bases and the V segment lost 4 bases, leaving 9 bases of the junction unmatched. The germline CDR1 and CDR2 sequences are SGHRS and YFSETQ. CDR3 amino acids: CASSPGQGNGNEQFF. In DNA, the CDR3 is TGCGCCAGCAGCCCCGGACAGGGCAACGGCAATGAGCAGTTCTTC.

This clonotype was seen only a few times. J is TRBJ2-7 and V is TRBV29-1; D tentatively fits TRBD1 or TRBD2 (5 bases each). V was trimmed by 4 bases and J by 6 bases, leaving 16 bases between them. From germline, CDR1 is SQVTM and CDR2 ANQGSEA. The CDR3 contains 13 residues. CDR3 DNA: TGCAGCGTTGTGGGTGGGGGTACCTTCGAGCAGTACTTC. This sequence encodes CSVVGGGTFEQYF.

This clonotype was seen a few times. CDR3 loop: CASSLDLAGALGYEQYF. The CDR3 DNA follows: TGTGCCAGCAGCTTAGATCTAGCGGGAGCTCTCGGGTACGAGCAGTACTTC. The chain uses TRBV7-2 and TRBJ2-7; 10 bases agree with TRBD2. From germline, CDR1 is SGHTA and CDR2 FQGNSA. The CDR3 contains 17 residues. Trimming removed 1 base from V and 4 bases from J; junction bases left unmatched: 10.

Concerning this clonotype: This may stem from a read error, because a much larger clone lies one nucleotide away. V gene TRBV5-1 combines with J gene TRBJ2-5; D remains ambiguous. Deletions cut 4 bases from V and 11 bases from J, with 21 bases between. The CDR3 extends over 14 amino acids. Germline V gene sequence: CDR1 SGHRS, CDR2 YFSETQ. CDR3 residues: CASSPYSRYNEQYF. CDR3 nucleotides: TGCGCCAGCAGCCCGTACTCCCGCTACAATGAGCAGTACTTC.

The gene calls are TRBV7-3 and TRBJ2-1; TRBD2 agrees at 11 bases. Unmatched junction bases numbered 16, after V lost 5 bases and J lost 7 bases. The germline V gene has CDR1 SGHTA and CDR2 FQGTGA. The CDR3 sequence is 18 residues long. The CDR3, as DNA: TGTGCCAGCAGCGCACAGGGTAAACTAGCGGGAGCCCGTAATGAGCAGTTCTTC. This sequence encodes CASSAQGKLAGARNEQFF. Variable domain in full (rest from reference TRBV7-3 and TRBJ2-1): GAGVSQTPSNKVTEKGKYVELRCDPISGHTALYWYRQSLGQGPEFLIYFQGTGAADDSGLPNDRFFAVRPEGSVSTLKIQRTERGDSAVYLCASSAQGKLAGARNEQFFGPGTRLTVL.

This clonotype occurred a few times. The J gene is TRBJ2-3, the V gene TRBV5-6; perhaps D is TRBD1 or TRBD2 (5 bases each). Trimming left V 2 bases short and J 3 bases short, with 16 bases between. This CDR3 is 16 amino acids long. Germline lookup yields CDR1 SGHDT and CDR2 YYEEEE. CDR3: CASSLLRGEGTDTQYF. Here the CDR3 DNA reads TGTGCCAGCAGCTTACTTCGGGGCGAAGGAACAGATACGCAGTATTTT.

This clonotype was detected only a few times. The J gene is TRBJ2-1, the V gene TRBV27, with TRBD2 matching over 8 bases. CDR3 length: 15 amino acids. The ends lost 6 bases at V and 8 bases at J; junction bases unmatched: 12. Germline V gene lookup returns CDR1 MNHEY and CDR2 SMNVEV (reference sequence). The CDR3 region has the DNA TGTGCCAGCAGCCTCGGGACTAGGGGTGGAGATGAGCAGTTCTTC. The encoded protein is CASSLGTRGGDEQFF.

The chain carries TRBV12-3 or TRBV12-4 and TRBJ2-2; tentatively, D is TRBD2 (6 bases). The CDR3 sequence is 15 residues long. V shed 8 bases and J shed 5 bases, with 18 bases lying between them. CDR3 protein: CASLGGGSWTGELFF. In DNA, the CDR3 is TGTGCCAGCCTCGGTGGAGGGAGTTGGACCGGGGAGCTGTTTTTT.

The genes are TRBV20-1 and TRBJ2-5, with D perhaps TRBD2 (5 bases). Trimming removed 0 bases from V and 4 bases from J, with 12 bases in between. CDR1 is DFQATT and CDR2 is SNEGSKA in the germline V gene (reference sequence). The CDR3 is 14 amino acids. This chain's CDR3 is CSARDLSGRETQYF. The CDR3 DNA reads TGCAGTGCTAGAGATTTGTCGGGAAGAGAGACCCAGTACTTC.

The chain is built from TRBV27 and TRBJ2-5, with TRBD2 matching over 11 bases. The germline CDR1 and CDR2 sequences are MNHEY and SMNVEV (reference sequence). Germline trimming cut 7 bases from V and 7 bases from J; bases unmatched to any gene: 8. The length of the CDR3 is 14 residues. CDR3 protein: CASTRLAGLGTQYF. The CDR3 DNA reads TGTGCCAGCACTCGACTAGCGGGACTGGGGACCCAGTACTTC.